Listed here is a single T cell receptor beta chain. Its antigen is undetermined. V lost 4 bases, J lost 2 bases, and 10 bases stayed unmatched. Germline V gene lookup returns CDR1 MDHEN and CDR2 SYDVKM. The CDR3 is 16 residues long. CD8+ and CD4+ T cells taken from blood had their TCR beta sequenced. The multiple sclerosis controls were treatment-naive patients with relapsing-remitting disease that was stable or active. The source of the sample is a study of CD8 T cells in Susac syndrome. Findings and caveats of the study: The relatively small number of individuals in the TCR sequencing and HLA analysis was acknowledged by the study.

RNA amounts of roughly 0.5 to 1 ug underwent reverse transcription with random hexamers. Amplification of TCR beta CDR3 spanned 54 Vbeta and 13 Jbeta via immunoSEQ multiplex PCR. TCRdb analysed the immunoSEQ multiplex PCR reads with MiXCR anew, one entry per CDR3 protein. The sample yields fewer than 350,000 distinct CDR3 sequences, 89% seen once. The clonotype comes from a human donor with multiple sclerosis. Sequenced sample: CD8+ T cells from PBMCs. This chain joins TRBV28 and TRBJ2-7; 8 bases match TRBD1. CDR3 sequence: CASSSNPGQGAYEQYF. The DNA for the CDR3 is TGTGCCAGCAGTTCAAACCCCGGACAGGGAGCCTACGAGCAGTACTTC.